This passage covers 5 T cell receptor beta chains from one sample sequenced in a study of blood T cell repertoires in COVID-19. Clones were sequenced by immunoSEQ multiplex PCR, and TCRdb holds only the in-frame ones, with some missing. The sample includes under 150,000 clones, 80% seen only once; the top ten take 10% to 15%. The sample consisted of peripheral blood. These TCRs come from a man aged 60 to 75 with active or convalescent COVID-19.

The genes are TRBV14 and TRBJ2-1; no reliable D call. The germline V gene encodes CDR1 SGHDN and CDR2 FVKESK. The ends were cut back, 1 base at V and 4 bases at J, with 5 bases in the middle. This CDR3 spans 13 amino acids. The chain's CDR3 is CASSQVVYNEQFF. In nucleotides, the CDR3 is TGTGCCAGCAGCCAAGTCGTATACAATGAGCAGTTCTTC.

This chain joins TRBV6-2 or TRBV6-3 and TRBJ1-2; D possibly corresponds to TRBD1 (5 bases). CDR1 is MNHEY, CDR2 SVGEGT, per germline. V lost 0 bases and J lost 2, with 16 bases in between. This CDR3 is 17 amino acids long. CDR3 DNA sequence: TGTGCCAGCAGTTACTCAATGCAGGGAACCCAAAACTATGGCTACACCTTC. It codes for CASSYSMQGTQNYGYTF.

The chain employs TRBV3-1 (or the pseudogene TRBV3-2) and TRBJ2-7; a possible D gene is TRBD1 (5 bases). Germline CDR1 and CDR2: LGHDT and YNNKEL (reference sequence). The V and J ends lost 0 bases and 4 bases respectively, with 25 bases between them. This CDR3 has 19 residues. The chain's CDR3 is CASSQDSRGRARGRYEQYF. Here the CDR3 DNA reads TGTGCCAGCAGCCAAGATAGTAGGGGCAGGGCCCGAGGTAGGTACGAGCAGTACTTC.

This sequence joins TRBV20-1 and TRBJ2-6; 7 bases line up with TRBD1. After removal of 3 bases from V and 2 bases from J, the junction contained 4 bases not matched to a gene. Germline CDR1 and CDR2: DFQATT and SNEGSKA (reference sequence). The CDR3 is 15 residues long. The CDR3 spells CSASDQGAGANVLTF. The DNA of the CDR3 is TGCAGTGCTAGTGATCAGGGGGCTGGGGCCAACGTCCTGACTTTC.

Comment on this clone: A junction end diverges from the germline sequence, so it may reflect a read error. This chain joins TRBV7-9 and TRBJ1-4, with a tentative D call TRBD1 (5 bases). The CDR3 covers 13 residues. CDR1 is SEHNR, CDR2 FQNEAQ, per germline (reference sequence). The CDR3 DNA reads as TGTGTCAGCAGCTCTTCGGGGGTTGAAAAACTGTTTTTT. Translating gives CVSSSSGVEKLFF.